This TCR beta chain was found in a study of CD8+CD57+ T cells in acquired aplastic anemia. Genomic DNA constituted the template upon which TCR beta VDJ and CDR3 profiling was performed. TCRdb redid the calling of the reads with MiXCR, one entry per CDR3 protein. The repertoire has fewer than 200,000 distinct CDR3 sequences, about two thirds of them found once; the top ten carry 40% to 60%. This CDR3 has 15 amino acids. V was cut by 0 bases and J by 0 bases, with 6 bases left in between. The V gene's germline CDR1 is MGHRA and CDR2 YSYEKL. Findings and caveats of the study: Common to patients and controls were roughly 30 CD8+ CDR3 sequences.

This clonotype was counted at least ten times. The antigen is unknown. Only patients with CD8+CD57+ cell expansion on flow cytometry were chosen for sequencing. The sequenced material came from sorted CD4+, CD8+, or CD8+CD57+ T cells (not recorded which) from PBMCs. The gene calls are TRBV4-1 and TRBJ1-3; D uncertain. This TCR was sampled from a human donor with aplastic anemia. The chain's CDR3 is CASSQEVDSGNTIYF. DNA for the CDR3: TGCGCCAGCAGCCAAGAGGTGGACTCTGGAAACACCATATATTTT.